This TCR beta chain was found in a study of tumor-infiltrating lymphocytes in primary liver carcinoma. Study context: Tumors were staged T1-T3 N0M0 and measured 4.2 to 10 cm across.

For each extraction, RNA and DNA were obtained together from 20-30 mg of unsorted bulk tissue. For this clonotype: Relative to the germline gene, one junction end is altered; a read error may explain this.

Production of TCR beta cDNA used around 0.45 ug total RNA together with a constant-region primer. What produced the TCR beta libraries was three nested multiplex PCR rounds using slightly modified ARM-PCR. A C-beta reverse primer was combined with TRBV1-TRBV30 forward primers in the first two PCR rounds, and each round had approximately 10 cycles. MiXCR was run by TCRdb on the multiplex PCR reads, yielding one entry per CDR3 protein. The sample includes approximately 120,000 distinct CDR3 sequences, under 65% of them seen just once. This CDR3 has 14 amino acids. The V gene's germline CDR1 is SGHRS and CDR2 YFSETQ.

This clonotype was sampled from a woman aged 60-75 years with primary liver carcinoma and hepatitis B virus infection. The rearrangement joins TRBV5-1 to TRBJ1-1; D is perhaps TRBD1 (6 bases). Sequences were obtained from liver tumor tissue from sampling region 3. The subset here: tumor region T3, left-lateral pole. The CDR3 nucleotides read TGCGCCAGCAGCTTAGGACAGACGAACACTAAAGCTTTCTTT. It yields the protein CASSLGQTNTKAFF.